This record looks at one T cell receptor beta chain sequence and its context. This entry is derived from a study of CD8 T cells in Susac syndrome. There are 12 residues in the CDR3. Trimming shortened V by 4 bases and J by 5 bases, and 8 bases separated the two germline ends. Germline values: CDR1 SGHTA, CDR2 FQGNSA. The authors reverse transcribed roughly 0.5 to 1 ug RNA with random hexamers. immunoSEQ multiplex PCR amplified TCR beta CDR3 across 54 Vbeta, 13 Jbeta. Each CDR3 protein is one row after TCRdb ran MiXCR on the immunoSEQ multiplex PCR reads. The top ten clones hold around 0.33% of a sample with 100,000 or so distinct CDR3 sequences, roughly 94% of them seen once.

Input material: CD4+ T cells from PBMCs. The clonotype originates from a human donor with Susac syndrome. The rearrangement uses TRBV7-2 and TRBJ2-5; D unclear. In DNA form, the CDR3 reads TGTGCCAGCAGCTGGTATGGGGAGACCCAGTACTTC. Residues: CASSWYGETQYF.